These 18 T cell receptor beta chains came from one sample sequenced in a study of cytomegalovirus exposure and HLA in healthy donors. Only in-frame clones appear in the TCRdb table, and some are missing; sequencing was by immunoSEQ multiplex PCR. The sample shows roughly 75,000 clones, approximately 93% of them seen only once. The sequenced sample consisted of PBMCs. The receptor set was obtained from a woman aged 18-29 years in good health and CMV-seronegative.

The chain uses TRBV6-6 and TRBJ2-3; TRBD2 aligns across 10 bases. Germline V CDR1 and CDR2: MNHNY, SVGAGI (reference sequence). Losses at the gene ends were 5 bases for V and 2 bases for J; bases not matched to a gene: 1. The CDR3 covers 14 residues. CDR3 DNA sequence: TGTGCCAGCAGTAGCGGGAGGGCCACAGATACGCAGTATTTT. It encodes CASSSGRATDTQYF.

Remarks on this clone: The junction departs from germline at one end; a sequencing error may be responsible. Other DNA variants within this sample encode the same CDR3. CDR3 nucleotide sequence: TGTGCCAGTAGCTTAGTGACAGGGGGGGCAAATCAGCCCCAGCATTTT. Protein sequence: CASSLVTGGANQPQHF. The gene calls are TRBV7-6 and TRBJ1-5, with 9 bases matching TRBD1. Germline V CDR1 and CDR2: SGHVS, FNYEAQ. The CDR3 runs to 16 residues. The full variable domain, in which reference TRBV7-6 and TRBJ1-5 provide the parts outside the CDR3, is GAGVSQSPRYKVTKRGQDVALRCDPISGHVSLYWYRQALGQGPEFLTYFNYEAQQDKSGLPNDRFSAERPEGSISTLTIQRTEQRDSAMYRCASSLVTGGANQPQHFGDGTRLSIL.

This clone was found a few times. The V and J genes are TRBV30 and TRBJ2-7, with 8 bases matching TRBD2. The ends lost 8 bases at V and 1 base at J; junction bases unmatched: 13. The germline CDR1 and CDR2 sequences are GTSNPN and SVGIG (reference sequence). This CDR3 is built from 15 residues. In nucleotides, the CDR3 is TGTGCCAGCGGCGCGGCTGCGGGAGGATCCTACGAGCAGTACTTC. Its translation is CASGAAAGGSYEQYF. The full variable domain, completed using reference TRBV30 and TRBJ2-7, is SQTIHQWPATLVQPVGSPLSLECTVEGTSNPNLYWYRQAAGRGLQLLFYSVGIGQISSEVPQNLSASRPQDRQFILSSKKLLLSDSGFYLCASGAAAGGSYEQYFGPGTRLTVT.

The CDR3 is CASSLVGGYGYTF. The DNA for the CDR3 is TGTGCCAGCAGTTTAGTGGGGGGCTATGGCTACACCTTC. The V call is TRBV28, the J call TRBJ1-2; D may be TRBD1 (5 bases). CDR1 MDHEN and CDR2 SYDVKM come from the germline V gene. Trimming shortened V by 2 bases and J by 4 bases, and 8 bases separated the two germline ends. CDR3 size: 13 residues.

J is TRBJ2-1 and V is TRBV12-5; unclear D gene. The V gene lost 3 bases and the J gene lost 8 bases, with 23 bases spanning the gap. The CDR3 consists of 17 residues. Germline assignment: CDR1 LGHNT and CDR2 FRNRAP. CDR3 nucleotides: TGTGCTAGTGGTTTTACTTTAGCCCCATCGAGTCTGGATGAGCAGTTCTTC. Protein: CASGFTLAPSSLDEQFF.

The V and J genes are TRBV2 and TRBJ2-1; maybe TRBD2 (7 bases). Germline lookup yields CDR1 SNHLY and CDR2 FYNNEI. V lost 11 bases to trimming and J lost 10 bases, with 33 bases between them. This CDR3 has 17 residues. CDR3 in DNA: TGTGCCCACGGGGGGACCCCGGTGGTGACACAGGGAGGCGAGCAGTTCTTC. This codes for CAHGGTPVVTQGGEQFF. Using reference TRBV2 and TRBJ2-1 for the parts outside the CDR3, the full variable domain is EPEVTQTPSHQVTQMGQEVILRCVPISNHLYFYWYRQILGQKVEFLVSFYNNEISEKSEIFDDQFSVERPDGSNFTLKIRSTKLEDSAMYFCAHGGTPVVTQGGEQFFGPGTRLTVL.

This chain links TRBV4-1 with TRBJ1-2; D perhaps matches TRBD1 (6 bases). CDR1 is MGHRA and CDR2 is YSYEKL in the germline V gene. The V and J ends lost 6 bases and 8 bases respectively, with 16 bases between them. The CDR3 is made up of 13 amino acids. This CDR3 reads CASRPTGSYGYTF. Here the CDR3 DNA reads TGCGCCAGCAGACCGACAGGAAGTTACGGCTACACCTTC.

This clone was seen more than once but under ten times. The chain employs TRBV7-8 and TRBJ1-2, with no clear D. The ends were cut back, 1 base at V and 9 bases at J, with 12 bases in the middle. Germline CDR1 reads SGHVS; CDR2 reads FQNEAQ. The CDR3 totals 13 residues. CDR3 residues: CASSLDKQMSYTF. CDR3 sequence (DNA): TGTGCCAGCAGCTTAGATAAACAGATGAGCTACACCTTC.

The V gene is TRBV18, the J gene TRBJ2-2; 9 bases are a match to TRBD1. V gave up 3 bases and J gave up 5 bases; unmatched junction bases: 7. Germline CDR1 reads KGHSH; CDR2 reads LQKENI. This CDR3 has 16 amino acids. CDR3 sequence (DNA): TGTGCCAGCTCACCGAGGACAGGGGCCCGAACCGGGGAGCTGTTTTTT. The encoded protein is CASSPRTGARTGELFF.

The chain carries TRBV10-2 and TRBJ1-1, with TRBD1 matching over 12 bases. With V trimmed by 8 bases and J by 0 bases, 13 bases remained unmatched. The V gene's germline CDR1 is WSHSY and CDR2 SAAADI. The CDR3 runs to 18 residues. Here the CDR3 DNA reads TGCGCCAGCGCCGAGGGGACAGGGGGCTATGGGGTGAACACTGAAGCTTTCTTT. It specifies CASAEGTGGYGVNTEAFF.

The V and J genes are TRBV5-4 and TRBJ2-2, with 14 bases matching TRBD2. This CDR3 has 16 residues. The J segment lost 6 bases and the V segment lost 7 bases, leaving 8 bases of the junction unmatched. Germline V gene data show CDR1 as SGHNT and CDR2 as YYREEE (reference sequence). The CDR3 DNA reads as TGTGCCAGCCACGTGACTAGCGGGGGGGGCCCCGGGGAGCTGTTTTTT. Its translation is CASHVTSGGGPGELFF.

This sequence joins TRBV6-5 and TRBJ1-1, with D tentatively TRBD1 (5 bases). CDR1 and CDR2 (germline): MNHEY, SVGAGI. CDR3 length: 13 residues. V gave up 5 bases and J gave up 5 bases, with 12 bases separating them. Here the CDR3 DNA reads TGTGCCAGCAGTGTAGGTCGGGGGACTGAAGCTTTCTTT. Amino acids: CASSVGRGTEAFF.

This chain links TRBV11-2 with TRBJ1-4; TRBD1 agrees at 7 bases. Germline lookup yields CDR1 SGHAT and CDR2 FQNNGV. V gave up 5 bases and J gave up 8 bases; unmatched junction bases: 14. The CDR3 sequence is 16 residues long. CDR3 amino acids: CASSLLGQAPREKLFF. CDR3 coding DNA: TGTGCCAGCAGCCTACTAGGACAGGCCCCGAGGGAAAAACTGTTTTTT.

The chain has TRBV11-2 and TRBJ2-6; a possible D gene is TRBD2 (6 bases). The CDR3 length is 17 residues. V lost 2 bases, J lost 0 bases, and 11 bases lay in between. Germline V CDR1 and CDR2: SGHAT, FQNNGV. Here the CDR3 DNA reads TGTGCCAGCAGCTTAAATGTCGGGGGCTCTGGGGCCAACGTCCTGACTTTC. It translates to CASSLNVGGSGANVLTF.

V is TRBV7-9 and J is TRBJ2-1; 8 bases agree with TRBD2. The CDR3 runs 14 residues. Losses at the gene ends were 9 bases for V and 6 bases for J; bases not matched to a gene: 10. Germline V lookup: CDR1 SEHNR, CDR2 FQNEAQ (reference sequence). CDR3 in amino acids: CASLLAADGNEQFF. CDR3 DNA sequence: TGTGCCAGTCTACTAGCGGCCGATGGCAATGAGCAGTTCTTC. Full variable domain (remainder filled in from reference TRBV7-9 and TRBJ2-1): DTGVSQNPRHKITKRGQNVTFRCDPISEHNRLYWYRQTLGQGPEFLTYFQNEAQLEKSRLLSDRFSAERPKGSFSTLEIQRTEQGDSAMYLCASLLAADGNEQFFGPGTRLTVL.

The chain employs TRBV10-3 and TRBJ2-1, with 9 bases identical to TRBD2. V lost 8 bases to trimming and J lost 7 bases; unmatched junction nucleotides: 6. The CDR3 runs to 13 residues. Germline-derived CDR1 and CDR2 are ENHRY and SYGVKD. CDR3: CAIGGGVINEQFF. The DNA for the CDR3 is TGTGCCATCGGCGGGGGGGTAATAAATGAGCAGTTCTTC.

The chain couples TRBV4-2 to TRBJ2-7; perhaps TRBD1 as D (6 bases). The CDR3 spans 14 residues. Between the trimmed V and J ends, which lost 0 bases and 5 bases, there was a span of 11 bases. CDR1 and CDR2 from the germline V gene are LGHNA and YNFKEQ. The CDR3: CASSQEGRGDEQYF. The CDR3 nucleotides read TGTGCCAGCAGCCAAGAAGGCAGGGGTGACGAGCAGTACTTC.

The chain couples TRBV4-1 to TRBJ1-3, with D tentatively TRBD1 (5 bases). This CDR3 is built from 17 residues. Germline CDR1 reads MGHRA; CDR2 reads YSYEKL. V was cut by 4 bases and J by 3 bases, with 19 bases left in between. The CDR3 protein is CASSRPPQERRGNTIYF. Here the CDR3 DNA reads TGCGCCAGCAGCCGCCCCCCACAGGAACGACGTGGAAACACCATATATTTT.